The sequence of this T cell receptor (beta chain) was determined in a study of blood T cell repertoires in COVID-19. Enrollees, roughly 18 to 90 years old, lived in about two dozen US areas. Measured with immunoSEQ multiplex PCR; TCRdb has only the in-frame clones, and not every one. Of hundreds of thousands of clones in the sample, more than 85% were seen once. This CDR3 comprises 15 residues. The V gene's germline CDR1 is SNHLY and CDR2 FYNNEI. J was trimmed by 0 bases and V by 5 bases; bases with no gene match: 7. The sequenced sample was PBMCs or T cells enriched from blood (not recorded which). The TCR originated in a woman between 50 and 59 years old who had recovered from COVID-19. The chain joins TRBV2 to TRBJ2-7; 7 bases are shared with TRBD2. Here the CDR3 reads CASSYLTSYSYEQYF. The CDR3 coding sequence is TGTGCCAGCAGTTACCTGACTAGCTACTCCTACGAGCAGTACTTC.